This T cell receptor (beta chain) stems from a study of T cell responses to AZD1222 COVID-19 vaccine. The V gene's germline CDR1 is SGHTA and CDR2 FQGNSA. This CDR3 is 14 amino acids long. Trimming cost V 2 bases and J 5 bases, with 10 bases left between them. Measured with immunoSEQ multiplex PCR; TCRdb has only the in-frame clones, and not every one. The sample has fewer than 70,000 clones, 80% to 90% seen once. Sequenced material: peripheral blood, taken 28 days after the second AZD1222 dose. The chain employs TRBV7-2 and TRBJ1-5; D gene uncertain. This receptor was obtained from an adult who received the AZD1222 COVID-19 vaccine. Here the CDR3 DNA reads TGTGCCAGCAGCTTACGGTTTGGCGATCAGCCCCAGCATTTT. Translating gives CASSLRFGDQPQHF.